The clone carrying this T cell receptor beta chain was recorded at least ten times. Its target is unknown. Via MiXCR, TCRdb re-called the 5' RACE reads, giving one row per CDR3 protein. The sample lists roughly 150,000 distinct CDR3 sequences, more than 6.5% occurring once. The source of the sample is a study of T cells after yellow fever vaccination. As for the study in general: Any fraction with a low cell number was prepared using SMART-Seq v4 Ultra Low Input. Study-wide findings and caveats: Though weaker, the secondary response peaked faster, on day 5 versus 15. Once the booster was given, most primary-vaccination clones reappeared, at approximately 97% for CD4 and roughly 91% for CD8.

The V end was cut by 0 bases, the J end by 3 bases, with 10 bases between. This CDR3 has 14 residues. Germline loops: CDR1 SGHRS, CDR2 YFSETQ. Sequencing was performed on CD4+ T cells sorted from PBMCs, taken 10 days after the yellow fever booster vaccination. The V call is TRBV5-1, the J call TRBJ2-7; no reliable D call. The source of this sequence is a man between 25 and 39 years old who received the YFV17D yellow fever vaccine. The CDR3 DNA reads TGCGCCAGCAGCTTGGCCGGGCAGAACTACGAGCAGTACTTC. Encoded protein: CASSLAGQNYEQYF.